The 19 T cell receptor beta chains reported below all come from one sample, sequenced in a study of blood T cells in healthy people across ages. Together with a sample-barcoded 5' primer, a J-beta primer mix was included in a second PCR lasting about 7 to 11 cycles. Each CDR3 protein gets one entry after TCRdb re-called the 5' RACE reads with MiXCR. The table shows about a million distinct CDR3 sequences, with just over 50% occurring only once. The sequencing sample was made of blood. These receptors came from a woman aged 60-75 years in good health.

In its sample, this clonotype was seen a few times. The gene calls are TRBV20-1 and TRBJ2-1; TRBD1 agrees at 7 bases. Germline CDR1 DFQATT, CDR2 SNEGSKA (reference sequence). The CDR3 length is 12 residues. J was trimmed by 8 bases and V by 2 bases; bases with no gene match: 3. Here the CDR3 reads CSARRQGDEQFF. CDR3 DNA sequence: TGCAGTGCTAGAAGACAGGGTGATGAGCAGTTCTTC.

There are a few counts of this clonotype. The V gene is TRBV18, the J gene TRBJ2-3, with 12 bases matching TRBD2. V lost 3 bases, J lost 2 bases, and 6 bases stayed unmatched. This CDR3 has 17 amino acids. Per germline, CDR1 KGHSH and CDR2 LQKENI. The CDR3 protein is CASSPSGLAGNTDTQYF. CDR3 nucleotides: TGTGCCAGCTCACCCTCTGGACTAGCGGGAAACACAGATACGCAGTATTTT.

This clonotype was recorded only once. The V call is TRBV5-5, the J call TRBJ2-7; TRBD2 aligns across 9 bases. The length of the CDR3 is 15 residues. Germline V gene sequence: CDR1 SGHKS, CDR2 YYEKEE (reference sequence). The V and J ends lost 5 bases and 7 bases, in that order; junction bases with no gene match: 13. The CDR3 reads CASRRLAGGINEQYF. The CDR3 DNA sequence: TGTGCCAGCAGGAGACTGGCGGGAGGGATTAATGAGCAGTACTTC. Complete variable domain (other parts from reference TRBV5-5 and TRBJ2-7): DAGVTQSPTHLIKTRGQQVTLRCSPISGHKSVSWYQQVLGQGPQFIFQYYEKEERGRGNFPDRFSARQFPNYSSELNVNALLLGDSALYLCASRRLAGGINEQYFGPGTRLTVT.

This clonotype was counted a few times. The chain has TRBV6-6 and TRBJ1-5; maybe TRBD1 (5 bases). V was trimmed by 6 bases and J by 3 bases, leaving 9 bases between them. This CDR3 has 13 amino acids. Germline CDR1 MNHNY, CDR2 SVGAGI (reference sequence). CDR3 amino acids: CASREGINQPQHF. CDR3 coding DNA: TGTGCCAGCAGGGAGGGGATCAATCAGCCCCAGCATTTT.

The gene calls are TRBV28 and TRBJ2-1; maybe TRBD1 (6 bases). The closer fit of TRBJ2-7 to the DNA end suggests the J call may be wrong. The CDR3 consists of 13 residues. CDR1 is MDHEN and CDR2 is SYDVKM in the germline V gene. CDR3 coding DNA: TGTGCCAGCAGTGCTGGACAGATCTACGAGCAGTACTTC. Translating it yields CASSAGQIYEQYF.

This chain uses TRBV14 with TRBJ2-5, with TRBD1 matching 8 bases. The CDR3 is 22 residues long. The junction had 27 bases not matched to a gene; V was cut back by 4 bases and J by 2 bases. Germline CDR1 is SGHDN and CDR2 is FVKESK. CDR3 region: CASSRILHAGGIPNPPQETQYF. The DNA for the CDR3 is TGTGCCAGCAGCCGGATCTTGCACGCAGGGGGCATCCCCAACCCCCCACAAGAGACCCAGTACTTC. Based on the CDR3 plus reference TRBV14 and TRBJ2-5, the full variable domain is EAGVTQFPSHSVIEKGQTVTLRCDPISGHDNLYWYRRVMGKEIKFLLHFVKESKQDESGMPNNRFLAERTGGTYSTLKVQPAELEDSGVYFCASSRILHAGGIPNPPQETQYFGPGTRLLVL.

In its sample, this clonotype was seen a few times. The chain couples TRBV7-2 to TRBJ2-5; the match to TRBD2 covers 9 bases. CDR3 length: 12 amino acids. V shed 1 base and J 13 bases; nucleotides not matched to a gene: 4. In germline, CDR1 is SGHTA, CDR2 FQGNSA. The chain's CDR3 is CASSLDSGRGYF. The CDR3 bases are TGTGCCAGCAGCTTAGATAGCGGGAGAGGGTACTTC.

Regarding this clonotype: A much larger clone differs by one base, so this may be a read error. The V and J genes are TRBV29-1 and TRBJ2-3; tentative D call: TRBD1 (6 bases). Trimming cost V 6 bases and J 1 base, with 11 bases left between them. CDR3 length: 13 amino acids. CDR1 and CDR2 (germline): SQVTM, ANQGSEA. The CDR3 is CSVGTTGTDTQYF. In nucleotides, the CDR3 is TGCAGCGTCGGGACAACTGGCACAGATACGCAGTATTTT.

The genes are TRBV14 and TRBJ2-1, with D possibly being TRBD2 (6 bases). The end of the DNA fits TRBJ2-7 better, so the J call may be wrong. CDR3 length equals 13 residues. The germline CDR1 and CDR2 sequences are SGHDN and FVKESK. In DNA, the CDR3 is TGTGCCAGCAGCCAGACTAGTCCCAATGAGCAGTACTTC. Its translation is CASSQTSPNEQYF.

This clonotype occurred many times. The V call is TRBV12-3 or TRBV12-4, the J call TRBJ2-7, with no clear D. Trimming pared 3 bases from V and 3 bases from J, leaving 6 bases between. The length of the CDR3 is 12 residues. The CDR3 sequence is CASSFVSYEQYF. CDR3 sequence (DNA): TGTGCCAGCAGTTTCGTGAGCTACGAGCAGTACTTC.

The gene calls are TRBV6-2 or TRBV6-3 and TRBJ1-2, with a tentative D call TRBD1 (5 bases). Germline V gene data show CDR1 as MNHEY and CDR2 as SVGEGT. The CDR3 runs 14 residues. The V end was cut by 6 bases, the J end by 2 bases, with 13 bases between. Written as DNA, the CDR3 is TGTGCCAGCAGCCAGTCGGGGGGAAACTATGGCTACACCTTC. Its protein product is CASSQSGGNYGYTF.

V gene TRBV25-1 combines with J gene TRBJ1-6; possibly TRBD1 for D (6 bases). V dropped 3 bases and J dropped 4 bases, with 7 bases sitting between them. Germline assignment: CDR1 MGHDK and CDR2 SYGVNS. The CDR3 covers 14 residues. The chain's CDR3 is CASSDTGYNSPLHF. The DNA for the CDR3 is TGTGCCAGCAGTGACACAGGGTATAATTCACCCCTCCACTTT.

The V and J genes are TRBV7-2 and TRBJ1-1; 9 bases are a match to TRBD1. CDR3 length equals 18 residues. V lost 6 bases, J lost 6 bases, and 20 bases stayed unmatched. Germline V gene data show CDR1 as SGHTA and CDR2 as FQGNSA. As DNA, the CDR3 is TGTGCCAGCAGTAAACAGGGGGCCTCGAATGCCCGCTTAGCTGAAGCTTTCTTT. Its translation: CASSKQGASNARLAEAFF.

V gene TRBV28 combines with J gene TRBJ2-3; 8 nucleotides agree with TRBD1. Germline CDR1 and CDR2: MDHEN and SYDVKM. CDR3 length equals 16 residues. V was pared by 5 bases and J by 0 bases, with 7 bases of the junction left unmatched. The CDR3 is CASSPDRELSTDTQYF. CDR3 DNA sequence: TGTGCCAGCAGTCCGGACAGGGAACTTAGCACAGATACGCAGTATTTT.

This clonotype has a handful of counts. CDR3 sequence reads: CAISRLAGTDTQYF. CDR3 DNA sequence: TGTGCCATCAGCCGACTAGCTGGGACAGATACGCAGTATTTT. The chain carries TRBV10-3 and TRBJ2-3; 7 bases are a match to TRBD2. From germline, CDR1 is ENHRY and CDR2 SYGVKD. V was clipped by 6 bases and J by 3 bases; unmatched bases: 6. This CDR3 contains 14 residues.

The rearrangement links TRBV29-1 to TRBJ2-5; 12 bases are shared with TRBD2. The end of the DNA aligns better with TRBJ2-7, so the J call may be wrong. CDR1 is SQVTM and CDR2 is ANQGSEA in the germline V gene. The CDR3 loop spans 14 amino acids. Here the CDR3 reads CSVRGLAGTYEQYF. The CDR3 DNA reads TGCAGCGTTCGAGGACTAGCGGGGACCTACGAGCAGTACTTC.

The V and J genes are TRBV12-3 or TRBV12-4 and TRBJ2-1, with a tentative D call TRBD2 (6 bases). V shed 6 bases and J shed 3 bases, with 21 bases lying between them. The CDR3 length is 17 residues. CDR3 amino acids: CASRPGRLASNYNEQFF. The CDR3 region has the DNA TGTGCCAGCAGACCAGGACGGCTAGCGAGTAACTACAATGAGCAGTTCTTC.

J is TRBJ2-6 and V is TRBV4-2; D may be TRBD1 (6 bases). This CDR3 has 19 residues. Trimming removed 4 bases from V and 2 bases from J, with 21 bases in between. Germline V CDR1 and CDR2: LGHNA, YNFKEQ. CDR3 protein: CASSLPEGVFGAGANVLTF. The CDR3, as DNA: TGTGCCAGCAGCCTCCCCGAGGGGGTATTCGGCGCTGGGGCCAACGTCCTGACTTTC.

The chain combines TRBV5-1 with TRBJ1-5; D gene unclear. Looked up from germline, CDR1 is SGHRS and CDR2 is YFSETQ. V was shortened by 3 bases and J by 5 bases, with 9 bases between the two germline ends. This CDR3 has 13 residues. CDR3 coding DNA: TGCGCCAGCAGCTGCGGGAAGGATCAGCCCCAGCATTTT. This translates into CASSCGKDQPQHF.